This TCR beta chain came from a study of blood T cell repertoires in COVID-19. Study context: Material from acute and convalescent COVID-19 was sourced from the United States, Italy and Spain.

CDR3 length equals 16 residues. CDR1 SGHTS and CDR2 YDEGEE come from the germline V gene. Deletions cut 4 bases from V and 3 bases from J, with 17 bases between. As handled by the study authors: Using reference gene primer amplification, nucleated cell counts were estimated. TCRdb's copy holds only in-frame clones and misses some; the assay was immunoSEQ multiplex PCR. V and J calls and clone size are copied from that table; D and trimming were computed from the DNA. Here the sample spans fewer than 400,000 clones, around 90% being singletons. Recruitment covered roughly 22 US areas and drew participants whose ages spanned about 18 to 89 years.

This sequence originates from a man aged 55-75 years who had recovered from COVID-19. The chain joins TRBV5-8 to TRBJ1-3; D might be TRBD1 (5 bases). Sequenced: PBMCs or T cells enriched from blood (not recorded which). The CDR3 nucleotides read TGTGCCAGCAGCAAGAATGACGGGGGTGGTGGAAACACCATATATTTT. It is translated as CASSKNDGGGGNTIYF.